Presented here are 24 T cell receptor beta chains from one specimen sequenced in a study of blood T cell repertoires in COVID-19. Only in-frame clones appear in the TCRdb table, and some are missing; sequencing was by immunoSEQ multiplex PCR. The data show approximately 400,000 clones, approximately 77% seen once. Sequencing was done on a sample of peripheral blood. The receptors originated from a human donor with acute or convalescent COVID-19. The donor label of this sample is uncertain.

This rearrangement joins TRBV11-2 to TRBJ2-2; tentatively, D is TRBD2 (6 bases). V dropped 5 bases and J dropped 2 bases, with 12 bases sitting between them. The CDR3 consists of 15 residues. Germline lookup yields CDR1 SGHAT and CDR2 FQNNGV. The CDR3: CASSQGGANTGELFF. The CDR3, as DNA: TGTGCCAGCAGCCAGGGCGGGGCCAACACCGGGGAGCTGTTTTTT.

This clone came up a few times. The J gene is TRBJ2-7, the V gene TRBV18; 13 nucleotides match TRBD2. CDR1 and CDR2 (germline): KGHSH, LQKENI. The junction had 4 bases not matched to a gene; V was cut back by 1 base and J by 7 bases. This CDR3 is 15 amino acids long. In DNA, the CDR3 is TGTGCCAGCTCACCACGGACTAGCGGGAGACTGGAGCAGTACTTC. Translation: CASSPRTSGRLEQYF.

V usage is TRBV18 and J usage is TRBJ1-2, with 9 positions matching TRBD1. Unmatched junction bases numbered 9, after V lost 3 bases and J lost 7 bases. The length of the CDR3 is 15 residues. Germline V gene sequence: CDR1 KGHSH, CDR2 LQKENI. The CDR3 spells CASSPTTQGARGYTF. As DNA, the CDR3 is TGTGCCAGCTCACCGACAACACAGGGGGCGCGTGGCTACACCTTC.

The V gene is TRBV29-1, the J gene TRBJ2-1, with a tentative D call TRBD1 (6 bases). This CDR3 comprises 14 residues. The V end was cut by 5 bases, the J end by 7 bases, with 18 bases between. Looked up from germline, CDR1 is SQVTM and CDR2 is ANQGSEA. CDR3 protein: CSVLPERGLNEQFF. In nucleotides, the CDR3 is TGCAGCGTTCTACCCGAGAGGGGGTTGAATGAGCAGTTCTTC.

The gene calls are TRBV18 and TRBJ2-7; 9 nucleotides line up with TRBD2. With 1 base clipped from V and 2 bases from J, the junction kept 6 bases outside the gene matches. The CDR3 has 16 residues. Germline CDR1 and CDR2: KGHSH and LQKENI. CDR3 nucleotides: TGTGCCAGCTCACCACATGTAGCGGGAGTGGCCTACGAGCAGTACTTC. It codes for CASSPHVAGVAYEQYF.

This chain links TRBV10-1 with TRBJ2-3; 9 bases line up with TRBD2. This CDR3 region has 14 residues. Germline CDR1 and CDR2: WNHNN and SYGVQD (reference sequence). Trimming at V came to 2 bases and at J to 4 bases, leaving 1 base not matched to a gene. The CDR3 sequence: CASSEAGGPDTQYF. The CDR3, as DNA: TGCGCCAGCAGTGAGGCGGGAGGGCCAGATACGCAGTATTTT.

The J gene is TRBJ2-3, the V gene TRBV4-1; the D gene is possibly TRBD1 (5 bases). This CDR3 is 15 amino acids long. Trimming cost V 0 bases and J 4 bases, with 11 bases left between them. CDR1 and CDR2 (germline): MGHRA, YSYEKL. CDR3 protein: CASSQDPLGPDTQYF. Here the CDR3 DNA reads TGCGCCAGCAGCCAAGATCCTCTGGGGCCAGATACGCAGTATTTT.

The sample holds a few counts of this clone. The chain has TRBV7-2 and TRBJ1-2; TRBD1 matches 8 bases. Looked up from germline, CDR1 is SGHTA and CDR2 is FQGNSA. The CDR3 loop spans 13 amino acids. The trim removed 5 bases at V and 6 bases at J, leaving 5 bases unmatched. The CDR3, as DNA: TGTGCCAGCAGCGACGGACAGGGACATGGCTACACCTTC. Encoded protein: CASSDGQGHGYTF. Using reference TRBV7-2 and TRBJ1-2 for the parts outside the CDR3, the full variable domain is GAGVSQSPSNKVTEKGKDVELRCDPISGHTALYWYRQSLGQGLEFLIYFQGNSAPDKSGLPSDRFSAERTGGSVSTLTIQRTQQEDSAVYLCASSDGQGHGYTFGSGTRLTVV.

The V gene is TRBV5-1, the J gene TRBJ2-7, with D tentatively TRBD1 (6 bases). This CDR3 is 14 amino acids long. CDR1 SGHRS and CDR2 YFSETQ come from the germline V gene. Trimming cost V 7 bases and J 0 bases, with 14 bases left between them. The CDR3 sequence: CASGTKTGSYEQYF. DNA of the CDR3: TGCGCCAGCGGGACAAAGACAGGCTCCTACGAGCAGTACTTC.

CDR3 sequence (DNA): TGTGCCACCAGCAACCCGGGACAAACAAATCAGCCCCAGCATTTT. Translation gives CATSNPGQTNQPQHF. The J gene is TRBJ1-5, the V gene TRBV10-3; a possible D gene is TRBD1 (6 bases). Germline V gene sequence: CDR1 ENHRY, CDR2 SYGVKD. The CDR3 has 15 amino acids. V was pared by 10 bases and J by 4 bases, with 20 bases between.

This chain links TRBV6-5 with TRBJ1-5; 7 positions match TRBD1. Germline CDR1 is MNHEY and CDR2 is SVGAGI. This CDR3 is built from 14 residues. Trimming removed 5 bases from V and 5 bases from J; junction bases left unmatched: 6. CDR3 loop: CASSPGQSYQPQHF. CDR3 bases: TGTGCCAGCAGTCCGGGACAGTCCTATCAGCCCCAGCATTTT.

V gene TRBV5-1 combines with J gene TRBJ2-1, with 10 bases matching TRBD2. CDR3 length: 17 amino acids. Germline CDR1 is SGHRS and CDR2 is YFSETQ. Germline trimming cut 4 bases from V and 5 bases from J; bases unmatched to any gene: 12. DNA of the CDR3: TGCGCCAGCAGCCGCCTGGATGCAGCGGGAGGGAACAATGAGCAGTTCTTC. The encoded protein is CASSRLDAAGGNNEQFF.

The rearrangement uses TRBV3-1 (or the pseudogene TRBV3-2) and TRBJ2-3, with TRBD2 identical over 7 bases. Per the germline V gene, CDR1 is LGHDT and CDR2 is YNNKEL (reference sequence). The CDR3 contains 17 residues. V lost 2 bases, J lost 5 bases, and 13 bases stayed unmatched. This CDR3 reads CASSQFDVGGSRDTQYF. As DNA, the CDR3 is TGTGCCAGCAGCCAATTTGACGTGGGGGGGTCTCGAGATACGCAGTATTTT.

The CDR3 loop is CATSRDLGTGIQPQHF. DNA for the CDR3: TGTGCCACCAGCAGAGACCTCGGGACAGGGATTCAGCCCCAGCATTTT. J is TRBJ1-5 and V is TRBV15; 9 bases fit TRBD1. Per the germline V gene, CDR1 is LNHNV and CDR2 is YYDKDF (reference sequence). The CDR3 sequence is 16 residues long. V lost 0 bases to trimming and J lost 6 bases; unmatched junction nucleotides: 6.

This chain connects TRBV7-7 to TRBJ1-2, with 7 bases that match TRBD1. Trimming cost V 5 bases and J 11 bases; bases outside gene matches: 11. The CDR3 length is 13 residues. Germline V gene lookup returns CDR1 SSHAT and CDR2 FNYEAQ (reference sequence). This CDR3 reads CASSPSTGLGYTF. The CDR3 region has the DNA TGTGCCAGCAGCCCGTCGACAGGGCTGGGGTACACCTTC. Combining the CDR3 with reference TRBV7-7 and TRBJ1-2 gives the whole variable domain GAGVSQSPRYKVTKRGQDVTLRCDPISSHATLYWYQQALGQGPEFLTYFNYEAQPDKSGLPSDRFSAERPEGSISTLTIQRTEQRDSAMYRCASSPSTGLGYTFGSGTRLTVV.

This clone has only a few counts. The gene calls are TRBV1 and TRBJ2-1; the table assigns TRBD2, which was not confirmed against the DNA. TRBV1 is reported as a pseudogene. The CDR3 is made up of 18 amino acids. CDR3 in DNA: TGCACCAGCAGCCAAGAACCTCTAGCGGGGGACTCCTACAATGAGCAGTTCTTC. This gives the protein CTSSQEPLAGDSYNEQFF.

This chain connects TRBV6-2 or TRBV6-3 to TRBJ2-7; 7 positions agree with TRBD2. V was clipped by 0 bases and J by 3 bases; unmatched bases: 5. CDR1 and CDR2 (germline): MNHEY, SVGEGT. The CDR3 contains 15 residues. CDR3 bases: TGTGCCAGCAGTTACTCGCGGGGGAGGGTCTACGAGCAGTACTTC. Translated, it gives CASSYSRGRVYEQYF.

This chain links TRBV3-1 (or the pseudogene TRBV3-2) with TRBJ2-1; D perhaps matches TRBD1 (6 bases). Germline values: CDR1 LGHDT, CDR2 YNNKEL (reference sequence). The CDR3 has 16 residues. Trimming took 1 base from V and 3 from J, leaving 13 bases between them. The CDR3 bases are TGTGCCAGCAGCCAAGCGCGTCAGGGGTTCTACAATGAGCAGTTCTTC. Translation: CASSQARQGFYNEQFF.

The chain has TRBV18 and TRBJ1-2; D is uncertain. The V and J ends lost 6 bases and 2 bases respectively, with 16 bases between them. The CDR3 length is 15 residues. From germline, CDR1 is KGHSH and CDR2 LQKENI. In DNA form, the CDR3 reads TGTGCCAGCTCCTCATCCCAACGGTCCAACTATGGCTACACCTTC. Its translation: CASSSSQRSNYGYTF.

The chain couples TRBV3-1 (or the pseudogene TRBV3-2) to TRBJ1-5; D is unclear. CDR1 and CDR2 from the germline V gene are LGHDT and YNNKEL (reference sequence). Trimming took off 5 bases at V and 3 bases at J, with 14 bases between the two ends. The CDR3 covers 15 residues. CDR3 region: CASSEGVYFNQPQHF. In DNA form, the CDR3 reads TGTGCCAGCAGCGAGGGAGTCTACTTCAATCAGCCCCAGCATTTT.

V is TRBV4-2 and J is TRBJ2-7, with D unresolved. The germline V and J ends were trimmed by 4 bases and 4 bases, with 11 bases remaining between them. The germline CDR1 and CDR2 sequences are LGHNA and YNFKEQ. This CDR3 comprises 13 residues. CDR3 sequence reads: CASSRLNRYEQYF. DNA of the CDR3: TGTGCCAGCAGCCGTCTCAACCGGTACGAGCAGTACTTC.

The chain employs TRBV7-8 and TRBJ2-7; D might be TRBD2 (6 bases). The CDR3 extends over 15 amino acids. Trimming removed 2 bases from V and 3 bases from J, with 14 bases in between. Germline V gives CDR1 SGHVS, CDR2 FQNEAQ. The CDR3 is CASSLSGHGGYEQYF. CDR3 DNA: TGTGCCAGCAGCTTAAGCGGGCATGGTGGCTACGAGCAGTACTTC. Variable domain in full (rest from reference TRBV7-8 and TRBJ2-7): GAGVSQSPRYKVAKRGQDVALRCDPISGHVSLFWYQQALGQGPEFLTYFQNEAQLDKSGLPSDRFFAERPEGSVSTLKIQRTQQEDSAVYLCASSLSGHGGYEQYFGPGTRLTVT.

As DNA, the CDR3 is TGTGCCAGTAGTAGGGGGGTTGTCCGGGACAGTGGGAGTTCAGCTTTCTTT. This codes for CASSRGVVRDSGSSAFF. The chain joins TRBV19 to TRBJ1-1; 7 bases map to TRBD1. V was pared by 4 bases and J by 10 bases, with 21 bases of the junction left unmatched. The CDR3 totals 17 residues. The germline V gene encodes CDR1 LNHDA and CDR2 SQIVND (reference sequence).

The chain's CDR3 is CATSRPSTGLIGKLFF. The DNA for the CDR3 is TGTGCCACCAGCCGGCCGAGTACAGGGCTCATCGGAAAACTGTTTTTT. This chain uses TRBV15 with TRBJ1-4; D perhaps matches TRBD1 (6 bases). CDR1 and CDR2 (germline): LNHNV, YYDKDF (reference sequence). The CDR3 loop spans 16 amino acids. The V and J ends lost 5 bases and 10 bases respectively, with 23 bases between them.